The rows below give T cell receptor beta chains drawn from one sample of a study of blood T cell repertoires in COVID-19. Clones were sequenced by immunoSEQ multiplex PCR, and TCRdb holds only the in-frame ones, with some missing. The table shows 120,000 or so clones, with 55% to 75% occurring only once. Sequencing was performed on peripheral blood. The receptors here all came from a woman in her 70s with acute or convalescent COVID-19. Both conserved end residues are part of each CDR3. Clone size is stated in some rows and not others, as once, few, many or a class when expanded.

clone_size: .
v_call: TRBV10-3
j_call: TRBJ1-3
cdr3_aa: CAIAGVAGNTIYF

clone_size: few
v_call: TRBV5-4
j_call: TRBJ2-1
cdr3_aa: CASSLGLAGAGEQFF

clone_size: .
v_call: TRBV4-3
j_call: TRBJ2-5
cdr3_aa: CASSQERELAGGETQYF

clone_size: .
v_call: TRBV5-8
j_call: TRBJ1-2
cdr3_aa: CASSLGQGPYYGYTF

clone_size: few
v_call: TRBV2
j_call: TRBJ2-7
cdr3_aa: CASSKAETSVGEQYF

clone_size: few
v_call: TRBV12-3/TRBV12-4
j_call: TRBJ1-1
cdr3_aa: CASIGVGTEAFF

clone_size: .
v_call: TRBV12-3/TRBV12-4
j_call: TRBJ2-6
cdr3_aa: CASSFRGANVLTF

clone_size: .
v_call: TRBV12-5
j_call: TRBJ2-2
cdr3_aa: CASGTINTGELFF

clone_size: few
v_call: TRBV30
j_call: TRBJ1-3
cdr3_aa: CAWSVLTGNTIYF

clone_size: few
v_call: TRBV7-9
j_call: TRBJ2-3
cdr3_aa: CASSLFPTGRGPDTQYF

clone_size: .
v_call: TRBV5-4
j_call: TRBJ2-7
cdr3_aa: CASRGEIGDYEQYF

clone_size: .
v_call: TRBV10-1
j_call: TRBJ1-1
cdr3_aa: CASSGQSNTEAFF

clone_size: .
v_call: TRBV2
j_call: TRBJ1-5
cdr3_aa: CASSWDSQGQPQHF

clone_size: .
v_call: TRBV5-5
j_call: TRBJ1-6
cdr3_aa: CASSTRQTGNNSPLHF

clone_size: .
v_call: TRBV2
j_call: TRBJ1-4
cdr3_aa: CASIPVQGSNEKLFF

clone_size: many
v_call: TRBV5-6
j_call: TRBJ1-4
cdr3_aa: CASSLTGATNEKLFF

clone_size: .
v_call: TRBV28
j_call: TRBJ2-7
cdr3_aa: CASTGAPSGSVEQYF

clone_size: .
v_call: TRBV29-1
j_call: TRBJ2-6
cdr3_aa: CSVTSSGANVLTF

clone_size: .
v_call: TRBV6-5
j_call: TRBJ1-2
cdr3_aa: CASSPPGGYGYTF

clone_size: .
v_call: TRBV2
j_call: TRBJ1-6
cdr3_aa: CASSVGGSPLHF

clone_size: .
v_call: TRBV18
j_call: TRBJ2-3
cdr3_aa: CASSPGQGRSTDTQYF

clone_size: .
v_call: TRBV29-1
j_call: TRBJ2-7
cdr3_aa: CSVDAGGRRGYEQYF

clone_size: .
v_call: TRBV5-1
j_call: TRBJ2-3
cdr3_aa: CASSLGSGADTQYF

clone_size: .
v_call: TRBV25-1
j_call: TRBJ1-1
cdr3_aa: CASGQDRGGTEAFF

clone_size: .
v_call: TRBV10-3
j_call: TRBJ2-2
cdr3_aa: CAIGQGANTGELFF

clone_size: .
v_call: TRBV10-3
j_call: TRBJ2-5
cdr3_aa: CAIRQGSGQETQYF

clone_size: .
v_call: TRBV6-1
j_call: TRBJ1-2
cdr3_aa: CASSETTDYGYTF

clone_size: .
v_call: TRBV6-1
j_call: TRBJ2-2
cdr3_aa: CASSGLAGDGSGELFF

clone_size: .
v_call: TRBV6-5
j_call: TRBJ1-6
cdr3_aa: CASSWTGDNSPLHF

clone_size: .
v_call: TRBV19
j_call: TRBJ2-7
cdr3_aa: CASSPQLQVPYEQYF

clone_size: .
v_call: TRBV2
j_call: TRBJ2-7
cdr3_aa: CASSDVHSYYEQYF

clone_size: .
v_call: TRBV7-2
j_call: TRBJ2-7
cdr3_aa: CASSPRRQGDSYEQYF

clone_size: .
v_call: TRBV2
j_call: TRBJ2-7
cdr3_aa: CASTRTGGISYEQYF